Listed here is a single TCR beta chain. This sample was taken from a study of T cells after posttransplantation cyclophosphamide. The germline V gene encodes CDR1 SGHTA and CDR2 FQGNSA. Trimming removed 5 bases from V and 3 bases from J, with 14 bases in between. The CDR3 spans 14 residues. Here immunoSEQ multiplex PCR was the method, and the copy in TCRdb shows in-frame clones only, minus some. The repertoire includes over 15,000 clones, roughly 83% of them detected once, and 7.5% to 9.5% sits in the top ten. The sample comprised memory CD4+ T cells sorted from blood. V usage is TRBV7-2 and J usage is TRBJ2-7; D unresolved. The receptor was derived from a man aged 30-40 years in good health and a related stem cell transplant donor. This CDR3 reads CASSVGSLSYEQYF. CDR3 DNA sequence: TGTGCCAGCAGCGTCGGGTCGCTAAGCTACGAGCAGTACTTC.